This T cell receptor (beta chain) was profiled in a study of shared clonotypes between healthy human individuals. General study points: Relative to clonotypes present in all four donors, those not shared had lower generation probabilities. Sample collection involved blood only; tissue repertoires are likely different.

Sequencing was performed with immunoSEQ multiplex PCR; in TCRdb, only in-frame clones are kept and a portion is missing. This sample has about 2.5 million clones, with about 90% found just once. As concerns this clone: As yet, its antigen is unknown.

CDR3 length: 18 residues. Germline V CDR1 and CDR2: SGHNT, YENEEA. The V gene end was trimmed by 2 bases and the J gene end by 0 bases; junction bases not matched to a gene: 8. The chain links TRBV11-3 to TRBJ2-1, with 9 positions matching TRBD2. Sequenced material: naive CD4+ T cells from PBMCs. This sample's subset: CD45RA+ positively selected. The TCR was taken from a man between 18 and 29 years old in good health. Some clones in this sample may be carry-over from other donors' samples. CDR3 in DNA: TGTGCCAGCAGCTTAATACCGACTAGCGGCACCTCCTACAATGAGCAGTTCTTC. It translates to CASSLIPTSGTSYNEQFF.